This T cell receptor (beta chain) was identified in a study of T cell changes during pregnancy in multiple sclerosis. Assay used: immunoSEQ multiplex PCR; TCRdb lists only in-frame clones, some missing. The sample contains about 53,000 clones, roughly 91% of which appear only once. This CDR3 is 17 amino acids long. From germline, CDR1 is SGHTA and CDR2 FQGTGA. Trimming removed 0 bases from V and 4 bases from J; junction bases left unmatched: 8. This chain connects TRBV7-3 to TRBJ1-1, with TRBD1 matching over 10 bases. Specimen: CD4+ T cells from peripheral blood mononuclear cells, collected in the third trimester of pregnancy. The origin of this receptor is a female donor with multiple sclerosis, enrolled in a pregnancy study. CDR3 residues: CASSLTIDRGRGTEAFF. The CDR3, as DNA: TGTGCCAGCAGCTTAACGATAGACAGGGGGCGAGGCACTGAAGCTTTCTTT.